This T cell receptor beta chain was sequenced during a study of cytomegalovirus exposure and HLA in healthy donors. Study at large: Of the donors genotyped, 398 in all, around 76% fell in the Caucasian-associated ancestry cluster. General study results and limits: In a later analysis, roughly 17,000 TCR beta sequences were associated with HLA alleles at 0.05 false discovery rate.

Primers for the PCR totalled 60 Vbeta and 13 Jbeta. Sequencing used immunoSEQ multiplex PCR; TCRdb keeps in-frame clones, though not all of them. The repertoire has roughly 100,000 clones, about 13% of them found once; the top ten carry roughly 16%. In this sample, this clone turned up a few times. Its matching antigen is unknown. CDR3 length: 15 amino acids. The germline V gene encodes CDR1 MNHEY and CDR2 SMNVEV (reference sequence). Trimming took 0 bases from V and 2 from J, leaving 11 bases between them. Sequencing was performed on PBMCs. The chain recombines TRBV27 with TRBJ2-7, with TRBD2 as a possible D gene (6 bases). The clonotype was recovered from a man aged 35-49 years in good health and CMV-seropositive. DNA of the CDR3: TGTGCCAGCAGTTTATCCGGGACTCTAACCTACGAGCAGTACTTC. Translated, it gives CASSLSGTLTYEQYF.